This T cell receptor (beta chain) was sequenced in a study of molecular identifiers for immune sequencing clone quantification. Study results and limitations: Among effectors, clones above 20 RNA copies held over 98% of molecules; among naive cells, under 1%.

Previously described methods with listed TCR primers produced the bulk TCR libraries. Each CDR3 protein gets one entry after TCRdb re-called the PCR reads with MiXCR. The sample has some 94,000 distinct CDR3 sequences; approximately 25% are singletons. Comment on this clonotype: What it recognizes is unknown.

Sorting defined naive CD8 T cells as CD8+CD4-CCR7+CD45RA+. The V and J ends lost 4 bases and 5 bases respectively, with 17 bases between them. The CDR3 has 15 residues. The chain joins TRBV12-3 or TRBV12-4 to TRBJ2-5; TRBD2 might be the D (6 bases). What was sequenced was naive CD8+ T cells from blood, with Jurkat cell RNA spiked in. The subset here: FACS-sorted CD8+CD4-CCR7+CD45RA+ naive T cells. This TCR was recovered from a human donor in good health. Some libraries in this study had Jurkat cell RNA spiked in. This CDR3 reads CASSSTFYGSETQYF. Written as DNA, the CDR3 is TGTGCCAGCAGTTCCACGTTTTACGGGAGTGAGACCCAGTACTTC.